This T cell receptor beta chain appears in the sequencing data of a study of T-cell reconstitution after alpha-beta-depleted transplantation in children. Study findings and constraints: The study traced high day-60 TCRbeta diversity in some patients to surviving recipient T cells and thymic progenitors. Several hundred rapidly expanded clones from non-depleted graft cells reportedly supplied alpha-beta T cells about two months post-transplant. It was newly produced T cells that mostly accounted for T-cell counts and diversity one year after transplant.

This clonotype has just a few counts. Its antigen remains unidentified. The library targeted TCRbeta and was prepared with unique molecular identifiers. TCRdb recomputed calls from the PCR reads with MiXCR, one row per CDR3 protein. Of approximately 220,000 distinct CDR3 sequences listed, roughly 18% are singletons. Germline CDR1 SGHTA, CDR2 FQGTGA. CDR3 length: 13 residues. V dropped 5 bases and J dropped 8 bases, with 12 bases sitting between them. The chain joins TRBV7-3 to TRBJ1-4; the D is unclear. Here the sequenced sample was PBMCs, mostly from graft donor cells, taken 360 days after TCRalphabeta/CD19-depleted stem cell transplant. The receptor was isolated from a male patient between 2 and 15 years old who had a stem cell transplant for acute lymphoblastic leukemia, so the T cells may come from the graft donor. CDR3 loop: CASSKVVGEKLFF. The CDR3 coding sequence is TGTGCCAGCAGCAAGGTTGTTGGGGAAAAACTGTTTTTT.